The entry that follows covers one T cell receptor (beta chain) sequence. Measured with immunoSEQ multiplex PCR; TCRdb has only the in-frame clones, and not every one. The repertoire includes over 120,000 clones, about 93% of them detected once, and 11% to 15% sits in the top ten. This record belongs to a study of control samples from healthy donors and cancer patients. In germline, CDR1 is LGHDT, CDR2 YNNKEL (reference sequence). This CDR3 is built from 14 residues. V lost 3 bases to trimming and J lost 4 bases, with 13 bases between them. The chain has TRBV3-1 (or the pseudogene TRBV3-2) and TRBJ2-7, with D possibly TRBD2 on 6 matching bases. The receptor comes from a man aged 55-75 years with colorectal cancer. The sample comprised PBMCs. The CDR3 bases are TGTGCCAGCAGCCAGGGTGGGGGGAGGTACGAGCAGTACTTC. This gives the protein CASSQGGGRYEQYF.